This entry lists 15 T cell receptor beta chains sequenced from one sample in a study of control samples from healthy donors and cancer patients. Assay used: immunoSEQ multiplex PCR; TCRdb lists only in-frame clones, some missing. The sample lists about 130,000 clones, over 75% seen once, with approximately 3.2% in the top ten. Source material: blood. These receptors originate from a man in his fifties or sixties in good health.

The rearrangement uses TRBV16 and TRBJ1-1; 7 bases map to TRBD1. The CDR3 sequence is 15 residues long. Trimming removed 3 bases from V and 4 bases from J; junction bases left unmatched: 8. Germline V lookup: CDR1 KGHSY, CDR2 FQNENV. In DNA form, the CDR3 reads TGTGCCAGCAGCCACGCAACAGGGGTTGGCACTGAAGCTTTCTTT. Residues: CASSHATGVGTEAFF.

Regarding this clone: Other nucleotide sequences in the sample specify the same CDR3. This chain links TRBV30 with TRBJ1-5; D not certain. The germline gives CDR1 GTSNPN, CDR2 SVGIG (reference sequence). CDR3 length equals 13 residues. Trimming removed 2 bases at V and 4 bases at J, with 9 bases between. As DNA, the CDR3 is TGTGCCTGGAGTCTACGGGAGAATCAGCCCCAGCATTTT. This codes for CAWSLRENQPQHF.

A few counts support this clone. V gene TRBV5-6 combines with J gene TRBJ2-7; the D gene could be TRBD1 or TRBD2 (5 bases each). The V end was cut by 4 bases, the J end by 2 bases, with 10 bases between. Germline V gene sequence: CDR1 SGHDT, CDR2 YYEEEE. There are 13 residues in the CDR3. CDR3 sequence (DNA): TGTGCCAGCAGCGCCGGGACGACCTACGAGCAGTACTTC. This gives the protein CASSAGTTYEQYF.

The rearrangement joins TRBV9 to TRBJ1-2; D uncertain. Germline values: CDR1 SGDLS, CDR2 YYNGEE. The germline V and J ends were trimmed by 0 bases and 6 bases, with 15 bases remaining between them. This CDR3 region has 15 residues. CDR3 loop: CASSVGGRRANGYTF. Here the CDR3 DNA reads TGTGCCAGCAGCGTAGGAGGACGAAGGGCTAATGGCTACACCTTC.

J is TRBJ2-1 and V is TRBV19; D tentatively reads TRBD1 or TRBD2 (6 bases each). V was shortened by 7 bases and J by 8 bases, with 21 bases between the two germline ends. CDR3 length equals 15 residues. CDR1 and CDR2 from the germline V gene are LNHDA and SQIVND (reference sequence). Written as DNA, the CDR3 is TGTGCCAGTAAAGGGCGCGTGGGGGGCGGGGATGAGCAGTTCTTC. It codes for CASKGRVGGGDEQFF.

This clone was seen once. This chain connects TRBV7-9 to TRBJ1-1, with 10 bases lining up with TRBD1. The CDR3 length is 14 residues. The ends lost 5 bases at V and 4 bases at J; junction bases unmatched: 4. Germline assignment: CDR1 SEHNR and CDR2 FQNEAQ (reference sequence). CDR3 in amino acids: CASSPRTGGTEAFF. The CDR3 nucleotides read TGTGCCAGCAGCCCCCGGACAGGGGGCACTGAAGCTTTCTTT.

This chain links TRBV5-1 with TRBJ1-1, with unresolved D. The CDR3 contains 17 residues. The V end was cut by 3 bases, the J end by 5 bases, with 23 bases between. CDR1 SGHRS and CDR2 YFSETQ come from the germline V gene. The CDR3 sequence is CASSSKAVGMWNTEAFF. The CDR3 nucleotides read TGCGCCAGCAGCTCCAAAGCCGTTGGGATGTGGAATACTGAAGCTTTCTTT.

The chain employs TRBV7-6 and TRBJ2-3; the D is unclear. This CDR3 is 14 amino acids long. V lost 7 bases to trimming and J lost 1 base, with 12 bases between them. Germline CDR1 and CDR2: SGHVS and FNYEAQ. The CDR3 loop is CASTPLPRTDTQYF. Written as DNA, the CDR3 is TGTGCCAGCACCCCCCTCCCCCGCACAGATACGCAGTATTTT. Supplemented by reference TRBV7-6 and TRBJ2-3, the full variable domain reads GAGVSQSPRYKVTKRGQDVALRCDPISGHVSLYWYRQALGQGPEFLTYFNYEAQQDKSGLPNDRFSAERPEGSISTLTIQRTEQRDSAMYRCASTPLPRTDTQYFGPGTRLTVL.

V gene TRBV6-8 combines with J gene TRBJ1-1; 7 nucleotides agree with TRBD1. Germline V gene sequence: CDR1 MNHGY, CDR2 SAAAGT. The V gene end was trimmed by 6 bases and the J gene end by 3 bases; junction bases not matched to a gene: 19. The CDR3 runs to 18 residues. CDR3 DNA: TGTGCCAGCAGCCCTCCTTTACTCACAGGGGATAAGGACACTGAAGCTTTCTTT. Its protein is CASSPPLLTGDKDTEAFF.

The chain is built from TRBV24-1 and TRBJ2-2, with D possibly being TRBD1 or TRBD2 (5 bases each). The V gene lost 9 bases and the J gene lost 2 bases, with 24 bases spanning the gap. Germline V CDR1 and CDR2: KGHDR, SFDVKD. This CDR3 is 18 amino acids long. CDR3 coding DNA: TGTGCCACCTCTCACCAGATCCCGGGACCACTTAACACCGGGGAGCTGTTTTTT. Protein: CATSHQIPGPLNTGELFF.

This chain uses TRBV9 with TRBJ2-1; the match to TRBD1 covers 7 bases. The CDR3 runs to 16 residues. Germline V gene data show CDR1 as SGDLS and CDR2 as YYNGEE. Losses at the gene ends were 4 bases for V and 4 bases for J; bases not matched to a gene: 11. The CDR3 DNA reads TGTGCCAGCAGCTCAACACAGGGGACCCTATACAATGAGCAGTTCTTC. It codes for CASSSTQGTLYNEQFF.

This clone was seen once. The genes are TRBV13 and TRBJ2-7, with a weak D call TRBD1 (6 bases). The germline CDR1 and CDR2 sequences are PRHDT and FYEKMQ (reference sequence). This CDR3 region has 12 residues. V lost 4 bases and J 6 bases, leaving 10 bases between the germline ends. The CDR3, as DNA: TGTGCCAGCAGCTCGGGACAAGCCGAGCAGTACTTC. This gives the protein CASSSGQAEQYF.

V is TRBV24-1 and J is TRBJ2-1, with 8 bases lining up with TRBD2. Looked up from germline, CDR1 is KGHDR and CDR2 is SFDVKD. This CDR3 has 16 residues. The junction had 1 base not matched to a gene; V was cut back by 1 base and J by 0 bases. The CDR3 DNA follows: TGTGCCACCAGTGATTTAAGCGGGAGCTCCTACAATGAGCAGTTCTTC. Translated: CATSDLSGSSYNEQFF.

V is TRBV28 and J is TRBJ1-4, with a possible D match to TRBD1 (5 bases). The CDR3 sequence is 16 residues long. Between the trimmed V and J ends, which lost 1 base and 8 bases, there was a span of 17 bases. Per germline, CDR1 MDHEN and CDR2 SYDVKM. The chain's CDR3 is CASSLSAGPKEEKLFF. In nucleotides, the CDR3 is TGTGCCAGCAGTTTATCGGCAGGGCCAAAGGAGGAAAAACTGTTTTTT.

The CDR3 DNA reads TGTGCCAGCAGTGCTCGACAGGGGTCGCAGAACTATGGCTACACCTTC. This translates into CASSARQGSQNYGYTF. The chain employs TRBV6-1 and TRBJ1-2; the match to TRBD1 covers 8 bases. Per germline, CDR1 MNHNS and CDR2 SASEGT. V gave up 4 bases and J gave up 2 bases; unmatched junction bases: 9. This CDR3 comprises 16 residues.